One and the same sample provided the 17 T cell receptor beta chains below, sequenced in a study of control samples from healthy donors and cancer patients. Clones were sequenced by immunoSEQ multiplex PCR, and TCRdb holds only the in-frame ones, with some missing. The table lists fewer than 500,000 clones, 90% of them singletons. Sequencing was done on a sample of PBMCs. The receptor source for this set is a man aged 35-49 years with head and neck cancer.

The genes are TRBV7-9 and TRBJ2-1; a possible D gene is TRBD2 (5 bases). From germline, CDR1 is SEHNR and CDR2 FQNEAQ (reference sequence). Trimming removed 3 bases at V and 6 bases at J, with 12 bases between. The CDR3 covers 14 residues. The CDR3: CASSFLLRANEQFF. The CDR3 DNA is TGTGCCAGCAGCTTCCTTCTGAGGGCCAATGAGCAGTTCTTC.

The V gene is TRBV11-1, the J gene TRBJ1-1; D not certain. V was pared by 3 bases and J by 0 bases, with 14 bases between. This CDR3 spans 16 amino acids. CDR1 is SGHAT, CDR2 FQDESV, per germline (reference sequence). The CDR3 DNA is TGTGCCAGCAGCTTTTTTCCTTCGGGAATGAACACTGAAGCTTTCTTT. This gives the protein CASSFFPSGMNTEAFF.

The rearrangement uses TRBV29-1 and TRBJ2-2; 8 nucleotides match TRBD1. Trimming cost V 6 bases and J 4 bases; bases outside gene matches: 4. CDR3 length: 13 residues. CDR1 and CDR2 from the germline V gene are SQVTM and ANQGSEA. CDR3 in amino acids: CSVDRGGTGELFF. In nucleotides, the CDR3 is TGCAGCGTCGACAGGGGCGGCACCGGGGAGCTGTTTTTT.

Turning to this clone: This sample includes further DNA sequences coding for the same CDR3. The V gene is TRBV6-2 or TRBV6-3, the J gene TRBJ2-7; D is ambiguous. The CDR3 extends over 11 amino acids. V lost 5 bases and J lost 2, with 4 bases in between. Germline CDR1 and CDR2: MNHEY and SVGEGT. The CDR3 bases are TGTGCCAGCAGTCAAGCCTACGAGCAGTACTTC. It translates to CASSQAYEQYF.

The chain has TRBV29-1 and TRBJ1-2; 7 bases align to TRBD1. Germline assignment: CDR1 SQVTM and CDR2 ANQGSEA. The CDR3 spans 11 residues. V dropped 4 bases and J dropped 9; count of bases not matched to a gene: 5. The CDR3 loop reads CSVGDSRRYTF. The CDR3 nucleotides read TGCAGCGTTGGGGACAGCCGTCGCTACACCTTC.

The chain uses TRBV13 and TRBJ1-1, with D unclear. V lost 2 bases to trimming and J lost 0 bases, with 7 bases between them. The CDR3 runs to 14 residues. Germline V CDR1 and CDR2: PRHDT, FYEKMQ (reference sequence). The CDR3 loop is CASSLFIMNTEAFF. The CDR3 DNA reads as TGTGCCAGCAGCTTATTTATAATGAACACTGAAGCTTTCTTT.

The chain's CDR3 is CATNLAGGPYNEQFF. CDR3 DNA: TGTGCCACCAACTTAGCGGGAGGGCCCTACAATGAGCAGTTCTTC. This chain connects TRBV7-2 to TRBJ2-1; 11 bases fit TRBD2. Germline V gives CDR1 SGHTA, CDR2 FQGNSA. The CDR3 sequence is 15 residues long. V shed 10 bases, J shed 2 bases, and the junction held 7 bases outside the gene matches.

This chain joins TRBV27 and TRBJ2-4; D ambiguous. V was shortened by 5 bases and J by 0 bases, with 14 bases between the two germline ends. This CDR3 has 16 amino acids. Germline CDR1 MNHEY, CDR2 SMNVEV (reference sequence). The CDR3 nucleotides are TGTGCCAGCAGTACCTACTCGGCCCTAGCCAAAAACATTCAGTACTTC. It translates to CASSTYSALAKNIQYF.

V usage is TRBV13 and J usage is TRBJ2-1; 14 bases align to TRBD2. V lost 3 bases, J lost 0 bases, and 7 bases stayed unmatched. The CDR3 loop spans 19 amino acids. The germline V gene encodes CDR1 PRHDT and CDR2 FYEKMQ (reference sequence). Written as DNA, the CDR3 is TGTGCCAGCAGCTTCGGGACTAGCGGGGGTATGTTCTCCTACAATGAGCAGTTCTTC. It translates to CASSFGTSGGMFSYNEQFF.

The CDR3 reads CASSQGTAPEYGYTF. In DNA form, the CDR3 reads TGCGCCAGCAGCCAAGGTACAGCGCCCGAATATGGCTACACCTTC. The V gene is TRBV4-3, the J gene TRBJ1-2, with D unclear. CDR1 is LGHNA and CDR2 is YSLEER in the germline V gene. The CDR3 totals 15 residues. V was shortened by 1 base and J by 5 bases, with 14 bases between the two germline ends.

The gene calls are TRBV9 and TRBJ1-2; 8 bases are a match to TRBD1. V shed 0 bases, J shed 8 bases, and the junction held 12 bases outside the gene matches. Germline V gene data show CDR1 as SGDLS and CDR2 as YYNGEE. CDR3 length equals 16 residues. This CDR3 reads CASSVGTDRASGGYTF. The CDR3, as DNA: TGTGCCAGCAGCGTAGGAACGGACAGGGCTTCAGGCGGCTACACCTTC.

This clone was observed a handful of times. The CDR3 nucleotides read TGTGCCAGCAGCTTAGGGGCAGGTCCCACCGGGGAGCTGTTTTTT. This codes for CASSLGAGPTGELFF. This chain connects TRBV7-8 to TRBJ2-2, with no clear D. The germline V gene has CDR1 SGHVS and CDR2 FQNEAQ. The V end was cut by 1 base, the J end by 4 bases, with 10 bases between. The CDR3 runs 15 residues.

The V call is TRBV6-2 or TRBV6-3, the J call TRBJ2-5, with TRBD2 matching over 7 bases. The CDR3 covers 16 residues. Germline trimming cut 0 bases from V and 4 bases from J; bases unmatched to any gene: 8. Germline V gene sequence: CDR1 MNHEY, CDR2 SVGEGT. The CDR3 DNA reads as TGTGCCAGCAGTTACTCCAACAGCGGGAAGGGAGAGACCCAGTACTTC. This translates into CASSYSNSGKGETQYF.

The chain uses TRBV4-3 and TRBJ2-5; D unclear. V lost 0 bases, J lost 7 bases, and 9 bases lay in between. Germline values: CDR1 LGHNA, CDR2 YSLEER. CDR3 length equals 13 residues. The CDR3 here is CASSQDLERTQYF. CDR3 bases: TGCGCCAGCAGCCAAGACCTAGAGAGGACCCAGTACTTC.

V and J are TRBV12-3 or TRBV12-4 and TRBJ2-1, with D perhaps given as TRBD1 or TRBD2 (5 bases each). This CDR3 has 11 residues. With 5 bases removed from V and 9 bases from J, the gap between germline ends came to 8 bases. The CDR3 here is CASSQRGEQFF. As DNA, the CDR3 is TGTGCCAGCAGTCAGAGGGGTGAGCAGTTCTTC.

Only one count was recorded for this clone. The chain uses TRBV7-6 and TRBJ1-2, with D maybe TRBD1 (6 bases). V lost 3 bases and J lost 0, with 11 bases in between. From germline, CDR1 is SGHVS and CDR2 FNYEAQ. CDR3 size: 15 residues. CDR3 nucleotide sequence: TGTGCCAGCAGCTTCGGTTCAGGGGCTAACTATGGCTACACCTTC. Its protein is CASSFGSGANYGYTF. The full variable domain, rest sourced from reference TRBV7-6 and TRBJ1-2, is GAGVSQSPRYKVTKRGQDVALRCDPISGHVSLYWYRQALGQGPEFLTYFNYEAQQDKSGLPNDRFSAERPEGSISTLTIQRTEQRDSAMYRCASSFGSGANYGYTFGSGTRLTVV.

J is TRBJ2-5 and V is TRBV7-2; D assignment may be TRBD1 or TRBD2 (6 bases each). This CDR3 region has 15 residues. CDR1 SGHTA and CDR2 FQGNSA come from the germline V gene. V lost 6 bases and J 5 bases, leaving 19 bases between the germline ends. CDR3 in DNA: TGTGCCAGCAGTCCAATCGGGGGCGCGGGTGAGACCCAGTACTTC. It encodes CASSPIGGAGETQYF.